Described below is a single TCR beta chain sequence and its context. Its antigen is still unknown. Qualities for individual bases were not recorded, and no much larger clone is one base off. CDR1 GTSNPN and CDR2 SVGIG are derived from the germline V gene (reference sequence). There are 14 amino acids in the CDR3, from cysteine to phenylalanine inclusive. Here the CDR3 DNA is all that survives: 42 bases in frame from base 1. The V end loses 0 bases and the J end loses 6 bases, and a stretch of 15 bases separates them. TCRbeta CDR3 regions were amplified from genomic DNA using the immunoSEQ Assay, a bias-controlled multiplex PCR. In the paper's pipeline: Nucleated cell counts per sample were estimated from amplification of reference gene primers within the assay. Sequence reads were collapsed and filtered to measure the absolute abundance of every unique TCRbeta CDR3 rearrangement. For each sample, productive Simpson clonality was calculated as the square root of Simpson's diversity index over productive rearrangements. TCRdb retrieved this table from immuneACCESS and kept in-frame rearrangements only. Not all clones are present; in checked studies, unresolved V genes account for under half, and no reason is known for the remainder. V and J calls and clone size follow that table, whereas D and trimming were derived from the DNA. The sample table shows fewer than 250,000 clones, and around 85% are seen once. Jointly, the top ten make up approximately 0.66% of the sample.

This record comes from a study of blood T cell repertoires in COVID-19 (dated by TCRdb to about 2020). About the study as a whole: Samples covering the acute and convalescent phases of COVID-19 were provided by collaborators in the United States, Italy and Spain. The material from the prospective study consisted of cDNA or gDNA derived from T cells, B-cell-depleted T cells, or PBMCs. Deeply sampled blood TCRbeta repertoires from subjects exposed to, actively infected with, or recovered from COVID-19 were included in the dataset. The repertoires were made available in a free public database intended to serve as a resource for research on the immune response to SARS-CoV-2. The samples were drawn from two sources: the first 160 participants of the ongoing ImmuneRACE study, and 1,200 or so subjects contributed by 6 global collaborators. Sample metadata almost always included a de-identified subject ID, COVID-19 status, age in years and sex. HLA class I and class II types, where available, came from metadata supplied by the sample provider rather than from assay-based typing.

The collaborating institutions used their own protocols to collect whole blood in K2EDTA tubes. Collaborator samples were shipped for TCRbeta analysis as frozen whole blood, isolated PBMCs, or DNA extracted from either sample type. Broad study findings and their caveats: How much clinical and demographic metadata was included differed by source and by participant, and the metadata was provided uncurated.

The V and J genes are TRBV30 and TRBJ2-7, and perhaps TRBD2 as D gene, on 7 matching bases. The sample consisted of peripheral blood. This TCR was recovered from a middle-aged man with acute or convalescent COVID-19. In nucleotide form, the sequence is TGTGCCTGGAGTGTAGGGGGGGCCAAGGGCGAGCAGTACTTC. This gives the protein CAWSVGGAKGEQYF.